A single sample gave rise to the 11 T cell receptor beta chains below, sequenced in a study of T cell responses to AZD1222 COVID-19 vaccine. Assay: immunoSEQ multiplex PCR; the TCRdb copy retains only in-frame clones and omits some. The sample holds 34,000 or so clones, 85% to 90% seen once. The material sequenced was peripheral blood, taken on day 0 of AZD1222 vaccination. The source of these receptors is an adult in good health.

V and J are TRBV28 and TRBJ1-5; 8 bases are a match to TRBD1. The CDR3 runs to 17 residues. J gave up 4 bases and V 1 base, and 9 bases lay outside the gene matches. Germline V CDR1 and CDR2: MDHEN, SYDVKM. The CDR3 DNA follows: TGTGCCAGCAGTTTATTTCGGAACAGGGGGAGAAATCAGCCCCAGCATTTT. This encodes CASSLFRNRGRNQPQHF.

This chain links TRBV3-1 (or the pseudogene TRBV3-2) with TRBJ2-2, with D hard to call. The V gene lost 4 bases and the J gene lost 6 bases, with 9 bases spanning the gap. Germline V lookup: CDR1 LGHDT, CDR2 YNNKEL (reference sequence). This CDR3 comprises 13 residues. CDR3 coding DNA: TGTGCCAGCAGCCCTTGGCGCGCCGGGGAGCTGTTTTTT. Amino acid sequence: CASSPWRAGELFF.

The rearrangement joins TRBV7-2 to TRBJ2-2; 10 nucleotides line up with TRBD2. CDR3 length equals 15 residues. V trimming: 4 bases; J trimming: 4 bases; junction bases outside the gene matches: 3. CDR1 is SGHTA and CDR2 is FQGNSA in the germline V gene. CDR3 bases: TGTGCCAGCAGCTGGAGCGGGGGGGCCACCGGGGAGCTGTTTTTT. Translated: CASSWSGGATGELFF.

There are a few counts of this clone. V is TRBV7-2 and J is TRBJ2-7; perhaps TRBD1 as D (6 bases). CDR3 length equals 14 residues. Germline lookup yields CDR1 SGHTA and CDR2 FQGNSA. Trimming removed 0 bases from V and 6 bases from J, with 12 bases in between. The CDR3 DNA follows: TGTGCCAGCAGCTTAGCCCAACAGGGCCGCGAGCAGTACTTC. This encodes CASSLAQQGREQYF.

CDR3: CASSYSGQGDHYEQYF. CDR3 coding DNA: TGTGCCAGCAGTTATTCGGGACAGGGGGACCACTACGAGCAGTACTTC. The chain couples TRBV6-6 to TRBJ2-7, with 11 bases identical to TRBD1. Germline V CDR1 and CDR2: MNHNY, SVGAGI (reference sequence). This CDR3 contains 16 residues. The trim removed 3 bases at V and 3 bases at J, leaving 7 bases unmatched.

V and J are TRBV5-1 and TRBJ2-3, with TRBD2 identical over 8 bases. Germline V gene lookup returns CDR1 SGHRS and CDR2 YFSETQ. The CDR3 covers 16 residues. With V trimmed by 2 bases and J by 4 bases, 9 bases remained unmatched. The CDR3 sequence is CASSFLASSGSDTQYF. For the CDR3, the DNA is TGCGCCAGCAGCTTTTTAGCGTCTAGCGGGTCAGATACGCAGTATTTT.

This clone was seen more than once but under ten times. The CDR3 DNA sequence: TGTGCCAGTAGTCACCAGGGCCAGCCCCAGCATTTT. Amino acid sequence: CASSHQGQPQHF. V is TRBV19 and J is TRBJ1-5, with D possibly TRBD1 on 5 matching bases. V dropped 5 bases and J dropped 7 bases, with 9 bases sitting between them. Germline-derived CDR1 and CDR2 are LNHDA and SQIVND (reference sequence). The CDR3 has 12 residues. The entire variable domain, with the rest obtained from reference TRBV19 and TRBJ1-5, is as follows: DGGITQSPKYLFRKEGQNVTLSCEQNLNHDAMYWYRQDPGQGLRLIYYSQIVNDFQKGDIAEGYSVSREKKESFPLTVTSAQKNPTAFYLCASSHQGQPQHFGDGTRLSIL.

This chain joins TRBV5-1 and TRBJ2-3; 9 bases map to TRBD2. Germline CDR1 is SGHRS and CDR2 is YFSETQ. Trimming removed 4 bases from V and 4 bases from J; junction bases left unmatched: 4. The CDR3 is made up of 14 amino acids. For the CDR3, the DNA is TGCGCCAGCAGCGGGGGACTAGCCCCAGATACGCAGTATTTT. Protein: CASSGGLAPDTQYF.

The chain employs TRBV4-1 and TRBJ1-1; D not certain. Trimming cost V 0 bases and J 11 bases, with 10 bases left between them. In germline, CDR1 is MGHRA, CDR2 YSYEKL. This CDR3 has 12 residues. In DNA form, the CDR3 reads TGCGCCAGCAGCCAAGACGGGGTCGGGGCTTTCTTT. Its translation: CASSQDGVGAFF.

This chain joins TRBV10-3 and TRBJ2-5; D gene unclear. Germline V lookup: CDR1 ENHRY, CDR2 SYGVKD. Trimming left V 2 bases short and J 5 bases short, with 9 bases between. The CDR3 covers 13 residues. CDR3 sequence reads: CAISETDRETQYF. The CDR3 DNA reads as TGTGCCATCAGTGAGACGGATCGGGAGACCCAGTACTTC.

This rearrangement joins TRBV29-1 to TRBJ1-2; unclear D gene. This CDR3 region has 13 residues. The V end lost 2 bases, the J end lost 4 bases, and 11 bases lay between the germline ends. Germline CDR1 is SQVTM and CDR2 is ANQGSEA. The CDR3 nucleotides read TGCAGCGTTGAACCAGACACCTCCTATGGCTACACCTTC. Encoded protein: CSVEPDTSYGYTF.